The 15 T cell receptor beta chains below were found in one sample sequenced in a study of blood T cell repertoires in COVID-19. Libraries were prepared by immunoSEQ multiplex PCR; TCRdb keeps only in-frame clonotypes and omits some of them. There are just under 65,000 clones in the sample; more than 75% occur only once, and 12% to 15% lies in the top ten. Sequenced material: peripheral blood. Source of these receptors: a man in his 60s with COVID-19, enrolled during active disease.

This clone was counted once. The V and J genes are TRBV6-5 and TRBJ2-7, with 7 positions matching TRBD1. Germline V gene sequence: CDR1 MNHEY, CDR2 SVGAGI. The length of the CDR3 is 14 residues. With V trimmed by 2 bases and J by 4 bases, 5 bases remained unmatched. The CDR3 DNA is TGTGCCAGCAGTTACCGGGACAGTCCTTACGAGCAGTACTTC. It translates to CASSYRDSPYEQYF.

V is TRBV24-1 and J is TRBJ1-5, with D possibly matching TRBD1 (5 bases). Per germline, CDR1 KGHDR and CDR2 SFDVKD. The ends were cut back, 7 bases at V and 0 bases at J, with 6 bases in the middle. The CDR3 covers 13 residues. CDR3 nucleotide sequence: TGTGCCACCAGACAGGATAGCAATCAGCCCCAGCATTTT. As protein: CATRQDSNQPQHF.

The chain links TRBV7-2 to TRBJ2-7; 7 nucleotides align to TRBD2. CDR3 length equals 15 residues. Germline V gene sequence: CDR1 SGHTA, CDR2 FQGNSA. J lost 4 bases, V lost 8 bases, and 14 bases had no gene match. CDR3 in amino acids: CASSISGTFIYEQYF. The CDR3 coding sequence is TGTGCCAGCTCCATCAGCGGGACTTTCATTTACGAGCAGTACTTC.

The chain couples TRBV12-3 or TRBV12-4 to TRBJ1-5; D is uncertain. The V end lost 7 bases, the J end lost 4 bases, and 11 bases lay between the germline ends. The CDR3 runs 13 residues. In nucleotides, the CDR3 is TGTGCCAGCACCTTAGGAGGGAATCAGCCCCAGCATTTT. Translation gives CASTLGGNQPQHF.

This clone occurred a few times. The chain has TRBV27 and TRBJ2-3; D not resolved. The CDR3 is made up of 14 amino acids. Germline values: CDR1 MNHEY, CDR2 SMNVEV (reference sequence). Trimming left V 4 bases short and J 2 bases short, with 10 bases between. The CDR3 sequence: CASSSARPTDTQYF. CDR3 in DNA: TGTGCCAGCAGTTCGGCTAGGCCCACAGATACGCAGTATTTT.

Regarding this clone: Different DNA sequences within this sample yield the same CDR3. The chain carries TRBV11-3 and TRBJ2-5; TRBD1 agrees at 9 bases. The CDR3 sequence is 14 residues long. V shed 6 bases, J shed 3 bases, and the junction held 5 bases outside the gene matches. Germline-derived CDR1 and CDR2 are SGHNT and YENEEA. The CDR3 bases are TGTGCCAGCAGTTCTCGGACAGGGGAAGAGACCCAGTACTTC. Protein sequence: CASSSRTGEETQYF.

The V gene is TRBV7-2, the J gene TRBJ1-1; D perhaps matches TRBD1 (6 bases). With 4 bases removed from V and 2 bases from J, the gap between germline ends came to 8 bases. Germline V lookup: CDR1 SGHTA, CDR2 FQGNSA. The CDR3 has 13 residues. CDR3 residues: CASSYRVNTEAFF. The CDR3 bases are TGTGCCAGCAGCTACAGGGTTAACACTGAAGCTTTCTTT.

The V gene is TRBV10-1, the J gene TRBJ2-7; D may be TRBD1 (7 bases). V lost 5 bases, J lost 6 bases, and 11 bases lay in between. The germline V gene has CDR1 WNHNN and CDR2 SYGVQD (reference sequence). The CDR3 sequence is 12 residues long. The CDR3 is CASSSQGGEQYF. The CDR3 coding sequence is TGCGCCAGCAGTTCCCAGGGGGGCGAGCAGTACTTC.

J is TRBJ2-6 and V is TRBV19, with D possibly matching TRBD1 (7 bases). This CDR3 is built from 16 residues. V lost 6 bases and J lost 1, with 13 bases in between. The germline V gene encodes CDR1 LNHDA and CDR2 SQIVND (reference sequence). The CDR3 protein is CASRGGGLSGANVLTF. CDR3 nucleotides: TGTGCCAGTAGAGGAGGGGGCTTGTCTGGGGCCAACGTCCTGACTTTC.

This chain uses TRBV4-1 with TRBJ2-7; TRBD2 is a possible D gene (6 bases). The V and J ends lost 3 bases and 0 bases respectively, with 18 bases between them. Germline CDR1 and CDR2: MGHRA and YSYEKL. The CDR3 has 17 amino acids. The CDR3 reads CASSHAVLAQSSYEQYF. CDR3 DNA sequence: TGCGCCAGCAGCCATGCCGTGCTAGCGCAGAGCTCCTACGAGCAGTACTTC.

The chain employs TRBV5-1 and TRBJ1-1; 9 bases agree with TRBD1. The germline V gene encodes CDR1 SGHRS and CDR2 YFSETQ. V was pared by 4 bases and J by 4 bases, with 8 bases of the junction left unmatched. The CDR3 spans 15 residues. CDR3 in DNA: TGCGCCAGCAGCCCGGGACAGGGACAGGGCACTGAAGCTTTCTTT. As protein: CASSPGQGQGTEAFF.

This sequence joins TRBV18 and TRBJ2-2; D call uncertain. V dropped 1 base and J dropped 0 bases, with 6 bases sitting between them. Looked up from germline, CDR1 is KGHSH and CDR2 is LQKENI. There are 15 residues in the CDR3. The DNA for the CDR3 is TGTGCCAGCTCACCACTTCAGGCGAACACCGGGGAGCTGTTTTTT. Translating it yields CASSPLQANTGELFF.

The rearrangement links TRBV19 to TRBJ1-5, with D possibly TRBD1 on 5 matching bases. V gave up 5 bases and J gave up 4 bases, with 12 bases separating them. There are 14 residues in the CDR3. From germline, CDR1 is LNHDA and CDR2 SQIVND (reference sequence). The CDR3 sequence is CASSEQVGNQPQHF. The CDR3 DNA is TGTGCCAGTAGTGAACAGGTTGGGAATCAGCCCCAGCATTTT.

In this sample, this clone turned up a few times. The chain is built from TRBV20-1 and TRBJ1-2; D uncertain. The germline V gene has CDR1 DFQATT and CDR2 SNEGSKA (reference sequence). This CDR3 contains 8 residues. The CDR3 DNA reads TGCAGAACAGATGGCTACACCTTC. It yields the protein CRTDGYTF.

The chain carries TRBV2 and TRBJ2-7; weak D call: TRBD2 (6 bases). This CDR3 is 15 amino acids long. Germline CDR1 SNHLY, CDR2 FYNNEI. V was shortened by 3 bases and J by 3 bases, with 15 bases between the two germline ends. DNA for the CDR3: TGTGCCAGCAGTGACCCCCCCCGGGGAGGCTACGAGCAGTACTTC. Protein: CASSDPPRGGYEQYF.